The clone carrying this TCR beta chain was seen many times. Trimming shortened V by 0 bases and J by 6 bases, and 17 bases separated the two germline ends. Germline values: CDR1 LNHNV, CDR2 YYDKDF (reference sequence). The CDR3 runs to 17 residues. One entry per CDR3 protein, called by TCRdb with MiXCR from the 5' RACE reads. The sample holds 50,000 to 80,000 distinct CDR3 sequences, 4.5% seen once. This sample was included in a study of neurological immune-mediated disorders. The sample was PBMCs. The clonotype was recovered from a man younger than 40 with multiple sclerosis. The chain has TRBV15 and TRBJ1-4; no reliable D call. The CDR3 DNA follows: TGTGCCACCAGCAGAGATCGTGGAGTTGGGCGAGATGAAAAACTGTTTTTT. Translation: CATSRDRGVGRDEKLFF. Together with reference TRBV15 and TRBJ1-4, the CDR3 gives the full variable domain: DAMVIQNPRYQVTQFGKPVTLSCSQTLNHNVMYWYQQKSSQAPKLLFHYYDKDFNNEADTPDNFQSRRPNTSFCFLDIRSPGLGDTAMYLCATSRDRGVGRDEKLFFGSGTQLSVL.